The 8 T cell receptor beta chains given below trace back to one sample, sequenced in a study of tumor and adjacent non-tumor tissue in lung cancer. This sample's RNA came from whole unsorted tissue. Three rounds of nested PCR, following a modified ARM-PCR protocol, produced the TCRbeta library. TCRdb called the multiplex PCR reads again in MiXCR, with one record for every CDR3 protein. The repertoire holds roughly 120,000 distinct CDR3 sequences, over 70% seen once, with approximately 24% in the top ten. The sequenced sample was lung tumor tissue. The receptors come from a man between 65 and 85 years old with non-small cell lung cancer.

As regards this clonotype: At one boundary the junction diverges from the germline segment, which might be a read error. The chain has TRBV29-1 and TRBJ1-1; no clear D gene. The CDR3 runs to 12 residues. Germline values: CDR1 SQVTM, CDR2 ANQGSEA. CDR3 nucleotides: TGCAGCGTTATGGCGGAGAGGCTTGAAGCTCTCTTT. This codes for CSVMAERLEALF.

Of note for this clonotype: Without the conserved terminal phenylalanine or tryptophan, this CDR3 likely stems from a read error. This sequence joins TRBV29-1 and TRBJ2-1; D call uncertain. This CDR3 comprises 14 residues. Germline CDR1 is SQVTM and CDR2 is ANQGSEA. The V gene lost 8 bases and the J gene lost 3 bases, with 17 bases spanning the gap. DNA for the CDR3: TGCAGCATTGCTCAGGATGGGTACTACAATGAGCAGTTCTTA. Its protein is CSIAQDGYYNEQFL.

The rearrangement links TRBV29-1 to TRBJ1-1; no clear D. CDR1 SQVTM and CDR2 ANQGSEA come from the germline V gene. The CDR3 has 14 residues. The ends were cut back, 6 bases at V and 4 bases at J, with 18 bases in the middle. The CDR3 coding sequence is TGCAGCGTGTTTTCTGCAACCCTGGGCACTGAAGCTTTCTTT. Residues: CSVFSATLGTEAFF.

The rearrangement uses TRBV29-1 and TRBJ1-1; a possible D gene is TRBD1 (5 bases). There are 14 residues in the CDR3. Trimming shortened V by 2 bases and J by 4 bases, and 14 bases separated the two germline ends. Germline CDR1 reads SQVTM; CDR2 reads ANQGSEA. CDR3 sequence (DNA): TGCAGCGTTGAACAGGGTGCTCCTGGCACTGAAGCTTTCTTT. It codes for CSVEQGAPGTEAFF.

This clonotype was detected only a few times. The conserved final phenylalanine or tryptophan is absent from the CDR3, which likely points to a read error. The chain carries TRBV12-3 or TRBV12-4 and TRBJ1-2; 7 bases fit TRBD1. The CDR3 loop spans 16 amino acids. V lost 2 bases, J lost 2 bases, and 8 bases stayed unmatched. The CDR3 coding sequence is TGTGCCAGCAGTTTACAGAGGACAGGTTGGAACTATGGCTACACCCTC. Amino acids: CASSLQRTGWNYGYTL.

Note on this clonotype: A read error may be the cause here, since a much bigger clone is one base away. The chain employs TRBV21-1 and TRBJ2-7; no check of the table's D call, TRBD1, against the DNA was made. TRBV21-1 is a known pseudogene. The CDR3 covers 15 residues. The chain's CDR3 is CVSSLRTGESYEQYF. In nucleotides, the CDR3 is TGTGTCAGCAGCCTCCGGACAGGGGAATCGTACGAGCAGTACTTC.

This clonotype was found many times. The chain employs TRBV20-1 and TRBJ1-1, with a tentative D call TRBD1 (5 bases). Deletions cut 3 bases from V and 6 bases from J, with 11 bases between. This CDR3 contains 12 residues. Germline-derived CDR1 and CDR2 are DFQATT and SNEGSKA (reference sequence). Here the CDR3 DNA reads TGCAGTGCTAGCAGGGTTTACGCTGAAGCTTTCTTT. It specifies CSASRVYAEAFF.

This clonotype was seen a single time. The chain employs TRBV28 and TRBJ2-7; 11 nucleotides agree with TRBD2. J was trimmed by 6 bases and V by 10 bases; bases with no gene match: 14. The CDR3 contains 15 residues. Germline V gene data show CDR1 as MDHEN and CDR2 as SYDVKM. The CDR3 here is CANSEIAGGTLEQYF. For the CDR3, the DNA is TGTGCCAACAGCGAGATAGCGGGGGGGACCCTCGAGCAGTACTTC. The complete variable domain, with remaining parts taken from reference TRBV28 and TRBJ2-7, reads DVKVTQSSRYLVKRTGEKVFLECVQDMDHENMFWYRQDPGLGLRLIYFSYDVKMKEKGDIPEGYSVSREKKERFSLILESASTNQTSMYLCANSEIAGGTLEQYFGPGTRLTVT.